This T cell receptor beta chain was recovered during a study of graft-versus-host responses after intestinal transplantation. Overall study context: Induction using anti-thymocyte globulin, followed by tacrolimus and steroids for roughly 3 years, was given to all recipients.

Trimming cost V 5 bases and J 0 bases, with 7 bases left between them. The CDR3 consists of 13 residues. Germline V gives CDR1 SGHAT, CDR2 FQDESV (reference sequence). Study-level results: Allograft clonal ratios (graft-versus-host to host-versus-graft) were high in patients who had graft-donor T cell macrochimerism. Among recipient marrow samples, GvH clones were found; some appeared first in ileum or blood.

Comments on this clone: Its specificity is not known.

Data came from immunoSEQ multiplex PCR; TCRdb stores just in-frame clones and leaves some out. The repertoire holds about 120,000 clones, with roughly 95% as singletons. The material was unstimulated CD8+ T cells sorted from spleen or lymph node cells, obtained before intestinal transplant. The chain carries TRBV11-1 and TRBJ2-5; D ambiguous. The receptor's source is a human donor who received an intestinal transplant. CDR3 nucleotides: TGTGCCAGCAGCCCCAGGTACCAAGAGACCCAGTACTTC. It is translated as CASSPRYQETQYF.